This T cell receptor (beta chain) was observed in a study of radiotherapy plus CTLA-4 blockade in lung cancer. Looking at the study overall: Objective responses arose in 18% of patients, and under 40% experienced disease control.

Some clones are missing from TCRdb's copy, which holds only in-frame ones; the method was immunoSEQ multiplex PCR. In the table there are fewer than 140,000 clones, around 85% of which are singletons. Germline V lookup: CDR1 SGHTA, CDR2 FQGTGA. CDR3 size: 13 residues. The ends were cut back, 8 bases at V and 4 bases at J, with 9 bases in the middle. This TCR was sampled from a human donor with non-small cell lung cancer that progressed on radiotherapy plus ipilimumab. Some clones in this sample may be carry-over from other donors' samples. The sample was peripheral blood, taken from a patient treated with radiotherapy plus ipilimumab. This sequence joins TRBV7-3 and TRBJ1-6; the D gene is possibly TRBD1 (5 bases). The CDR3 reads CASGQGYNSPLHF. The CDR3 bases are TGTGCCAGCGGGCAGGGATATAATTCACCCCTCCACTTT. Complete variable domain (other parts from reference TRBV7-3 and TRBJ1-6): GAGVSQTPSNKVTEKGKYVELRCDPISGHTALYWYRQSLGQGPEFLIYFQGTGAADDSGLPNDRFFAVRPEGSVSTLKIQRTERGDSAVYLCASGQGYNSPLHFGNGTRLTVT.